Following are 28 T cell receptor beta chains from one sample sequenced in a study of a mutant IDH1 vaccine in newly diagnosed glioma. Generated by immunoSEQ multiplex PCR, the TCRdb table keeps only in-frame clones and is missing some. This table has about 51,000 clones, about three quarters appearing once. Time point here: baseline, week 1 (first vaccination visit). Treatment of the sample: pre-vaccination baseline after standard-of-care therapy. Sequences were derived from PBMCs, sampled from a glioma patient treated with radiotherapy, temozolomide or both. The receptors come from a woman between 40 and 50 years old with glioma.

V and J are TRBV6-1 and TRBJ1-1; D not resolved. Germline V gives CDR1 MNHNS, CDR2 SASEGT. V lost 5 bases and J 7 bases, leaving 17 bases between the germline ends. The CDR3 is 14 residues long. CDR3 sequence: CASSRGREGSEAFF. The CDR3 DNA follows: TGTGCCAGCAGTCGAGGGAGGGAAGGTAGTGAAGCTTTCTTT.

The chain couples TRBV5-4 to TRBJ1-2, with a tentative D call TRBD1 (5 bases). The CDR3 totals 13 residues. V shed 0 bases and J shed 5 bases, with 8 bases lying between them. From germline, CDR1 is SGHNT and CDR2 YYREEE (reference sequence). The chain's CDR3 is CASSLGQSYGYTF. CDR3 in DNA: TGTGCCAGCAGCTTGGGACAGTCTTATGGCTACACCTTC.

This clone came up a few times. This chain links TRBV6-1 with TRBJ1-5; D uncertain. Germline-derived CDR1 and CDR2 are MNHNS and SASEGT. This CDR3 is built from 14 residues. The V and J ends lost 10 bases and 1 base respectively, with 14 bases between them. The CDR3 reads CATNKTVSNQPQHF. As DNA, the CDR3 is TGTGCCACCAATAAAACAGTAAGCAATCAGCCCCAGCATTTT.

The J gene is TRBJ2-5, the V gene TRBV7-2; no definite D call. The CDR3 has 14 amino acids. The V end lost 7 bases, the J end lost 0 bases, and 12 bases lay between the germline ends. In germline, CDR1 is SGHTA, CDR2 FQGNSA. The CDR3 loop reads CASTSLLYQETQYF. The CDR3 DNA sequence: TGTGCCAGCACCTCTTTGCTGTACCAAGAGACCCAGTACTTC.

This chain uses TRBV11-2 with TRBJ2-2; no definite D call. The V end was cut by 1 base, the J end by 7 bases, with 4 bases between. This CDR3 has 12 residues. In germline, CDR1 is SGHAT, CDR2 FQNNGV. The CDR3 DNA follows: TGTGCCAGCAGCTTAGCGGTCGGGGAGCTGTTTTTT. Encoded protein: CASSLAVGELFF.

The chain joins TRBV5-6 to TRBJ2-5; the match to TRBD2 covers 8 bases. This CDR3 has 15 residues. CDR1 and CDR2 from the germline V gene are SGHDT and YYEEEE. The ends lost 3 bases at V and 4 bases at J; junction bases unmatched: 8. The CDR3 DNA reads TGTGCCAGCAGCTGGGCGGGACTAGAGGGAGAGACCCAGTACTTC. It yields the protein CASSWAGLEGETQYF.

The V gene is TRBV6-1, the J gene TRBJ2-5, with D possibly matching TRBD1 (5 bases). Trimming took off 8 bases at V and 4 bases at J, with 8 bases between the two ends. CDR1 is MNHNS, CDR2 SASEGT, per germline. This CDR3 is 11 amino acids long. The chain's CDR3 is CASQQGETQYF. The CDR3, as DNA: TGTGCCAGCCAGCAGGGAGAGACCCAGTACTTC.

The table lists this clone with a count of one. The chain employs TRBV27 and TRBJ1-1, with D perhaps matching TRBD1 (5 bases). CDR3 length: 15 residues. V gave up 6 bases and J gave up 5 bases, with 19 bases separating them. Per germline, CDR1 MNHEY and CDR2 SMNVEV (reference sequence). The DNA of the CDR3 is TGTGCCAGCAGAAGTAGGGTCGGGGCACGGACTGAAGCTTTCTTT. This sequence encodes CASRSRVGARTEAFF.

The chain employs TRBV4-3 and TRBJ1-4; 10 bases align to TRBD1. The CDR3 spans 16 residues. V lost 0 bases to trimming and J lost 5 bases; unmatched junction nucleotides: 3. Per the germline V gene, CDR1 is LGHNA and CDR2 is YSLEER. CDR3 nucleotide sequence: TGCGCCAGCAGCCAAGAGTGGGGACAGGGGAATGAAAAACTGTTTTTT. Residues: CASSQEWGQGNEKLFF.

The V call is TRBV19, the J call TRBJ1-5; D is ambiguous. With 5 bases removed from V and 1 base from J, the gap between germline ends came to 12 bases. Looked up from germline, CDR1 is LNHDA and CDR2 is SQIVND (reference sequence). This CDR3 is built from 15 residues. CDR3 in amino acids: CASSPPAASNQPQHF. In DNA form, the CDR3 reads TGTGCCAGTAGTCCCCCGGCAGCAAGCAATCAGCCCCAGCATTTT.

This clone was seen a few times. The gene calls are TRBV4-1 and TRBJ1-1; the D is unclear. CDR3 length equals 18 residues. The germline gives CDR1 MGHRA, CDR2 YSYEKL. The germline V and J ends were trimmed by 0 bases and 1 base, with 18 bases remaining between them. The DNA for the CDR3 is TGCGCCAGCAGCCAAGATCGTTCCTGGGTGCAGACGAACACTGAAGCTTTCTTT. As protein: CASSQDRSWVQTNTEAFF.

This clone was picked up one time. The V call is TRBV5-1, the J call TRBJ1-1; 8 bases line up with TRBD1. The V gene's germline CDR1 is SGHRS and CDR2 YFSETQ. The junction had 12 bases not matched to a gene; V was cut back by 4 bases and J by 1 base. This CDR3 comprises 17 residues. CDR3 amino acids: CASSRVAGGAGNTEAFF. CDR3 DNA: TGCGCCAGCAGCCGGGTCGCAGGGGGCGCGGGGAACACTGAAGCTTTCTTT.

A single count supports this clone. V and J are TRBV9 and TRBJ1-2, with TRBD1 as a possible D gene (6 bases). The CDR3 spans 14 residues. V lost 5 bases to trimming and J lost 8 bases, with 19 bases between them. Germline V CDR1 and CDR2: SGDLS, YYNGEE. This chain's CDR3 is CASSRSGGGRGYTF. DNA of the CDR3: TGTGCCAGCAGTCGGAGCGGGGGCGGCAGGGGCTACACCTTC.

Concerning this clone itself: This CDR3 is also generated by other DNA sequences in the sample. This chain joins TRBV19 and TRBJ1-5; 7 bases are shared with TRBD1. Germline V gives CDR1 LNHDA, CDR2 SQIVND (reference sequence). V lost 3 bases to trimming and J lost 4 bases; unmatched junction nucleotides: 6. This CDR3 comprises 15 residues. CDR3 in amino acids: CASSIGAGGNQPQHF. CDR3 bases: TGTGCCAGTAGTATTGGGGCAGGGGGGAATCAGCCCCAGCATTTT.

The chain recombines TRBV30 with TRBJ2-3; unclear D gene. The CDR3 has 12 amino acids. V dropped 5 bases and J dropped 1 base, with 7 bases sitting between them. CDR1 and CDR2 from the germline V gene are GTSNPN and SVGIG (reference sequence). This chain's CDR3 is CAWSSGTDTQYF. CDR3 DNA sequence: TGTGCCTGGTCGAGTGGCACAGATACGCAGTATTTT.

The chain uses TRBV29-1 and TRBJ1-4; TRBD1 matches 7 bases. In germline, CDR1 is SQVTM, CDR2 ANQGSEA. This CDR3 spans 13 amino acids. V shed 4 bases, J shed 3 bases, and the junction held 2 bases outside the gene matches. The CDR3 DNA sequence: TGCAGCGTTGTCAGGGGGGCTAATGAAAAACTGTTTTTT. This gives the protein CSVVRGANEKLFF.

Comment on this clone: The junction and the germline gene differ at one end; a read error may be behind it. The chain has TRBV6-6 and TRBJ2-1, with D tentatively TRBD1 or TRBD2 (6 bases each). In germline, CDR1 is MNHNY, CDR2 SVGAGI (reference sequence). The CDR3 loop spans 15 amino acids. The CDR3 region has the DNA TGTGCCAGCAGGGCAAGAGGGGGGTCCTATAATGAGCAGTTCTTC. Residues: CASRARGGSYNEQFF.

This chain joins TRBV14 and TRBJ2-1; 15 bases line up with TRBD2. Trimming at V came to 4 bases and at J to 7 bases, leaving 5 bases not matched to a gene. Germline V gene lookup returns CDR1 SGHDN and CDR2 FVKESK. The CDR3 is 16 residues long. The chain's CDR3 is CASSLGLAGGQNEQFF. The CDR3 nucleotides read TGTGCCAGCAGCCTCGGACTAGCGGGGGGGCAAAATGAGCAGTTCTTC.

This clone was recorded a few times. The V call is TRBV5-4, the J call TRBJ1-1; maybe TRBD1 (5 bases). V lost 0 bases to trimming and J lost 4 bases, with 10 bases between them. Germline CDR1 reads SGHNT; CDR2 reads YYREEE (reference sequence). This CDR3 comprises 14 residues. This CDR3 is CASSLAGGTTEAFF. Here the CDR3 DNA reads TGTGCCAGCAGCTTGGCCGGGGGTACCACTGAAGCTTTCTTT.

The chain carries TRBV5-1 and TRBJ1-5; D unresolved. Per the germline V gene, CDR1 is SGHRS and CDR2 is YFSETQ. The CDR3 spans 14 residues. V was pared by 3 bases and J by 3 bases, with 10 bases between. The CDR3 DNA follows: TGCGCCAGCAGCTCGGACGGGATCAATCAGCCCCAGCATTTT. Protein product: CASSSDGINQPQHF.

This clone has only one observation. The CDR3 DNA follows: TGTGCCAGCAGCTTGTTGAATGGAAACACCATATATTTT. Translated: CASSLLNGNTIYF. The V and J genes are TRBV5-6 and TRBJ1-3; D gene ambiguous. V lost 1 base to trimming and J lost 3 bases, with 5 bases between them. The germline CDR1 and CDR2 sequences are SGHDT and YYEEEE. The CDR3 covers 13 residues.

The chain has TRBV30 and TRBJ2-5; 12 positions match TRBD2. Germline lookup yields CDR1 GTSNPN and CDR2 SVGIG (reference sequence). Losses at the gene ends were 0 bases for V and 4 bases for J; bases not matched to a gene: 9. The CDR3 has 17 residues. The CDR3 DNA is TGTGCCTGGAGTGTGGAGGCTAGCGGGGGGGCGAGAGAGACCCAGTACTTC. This gives the protein CAWSVEASGGARETQYF.

The rearrangement uses TRBV2 and TRBJ2-1, with D unresolved. Trimming removed 6 bases at V and 6 bases at J, with 6 bases between. Germline V gene sequence: CDR1 SNHLY, CDR2 FYNNEI. This CDR3 region has 11 residues. CDR3 nucleotide sequence: TGTGCCAGCAGATACGGCAATGAGCAGTTCTTC. It is translated as CASRYGNEQFF.

The chain links TRBV18 to TRBJ1-2; D remains unclear. Looked up from germline, CDR1 is KGHSH and CDR2 is LQKENI. Trimming took off 1 base at V and 4 bases at J, with 19 bases between the two ends. The length of the CDR3 is 17 residues. CDR3 DNA sequence: TGTGCCAGCTCACCACGGGCAGCCTCGGGCGCAAGCTATGGCTACACCTTC. Residues: CASSPRAASGASYGYTF.

The V gene is TRBV30, the J gene TRBJ1-2; TRBD1 is a possible D gene (5 bases). Trimming cost V 2 bases and J 4 bases, with 14 bases left between them. Germline CDR1 GTSNPN, CDR2 SVGIG (reference sequence). The CDR3 totals 14 residues. CDR3 sequence: CAWSQGSHSYGYTF. The DNA for the CDR3 is TGTGCCTGGAGTCAGGGATCTCATAGCTATGGCTACACCTTC. The whole variable domain, remainder taken from reference TRBV30 and TRBJ1-2, is SQTIHQWPATLVQPVGSPLSLECTVEGTSNPNLYWYRQAAGRGLQLLFYSVGIGQISSEVPQNLSASRPQDRQFILSSKKLLLSDSGFYLCAWSQGSHSYGYTFGSGTRLTVV.

The chain couples TRBV4-3 to TRBJ1-4; 8 bases fit TRBD1. CDR3 length equals 14 residues. Germline V gene data show CDR1 as LGHNA and CDR2 as YSLEER. After removal of 6 bases from V and 8 bases from J, the junction contained 8 bases not matched to a gene. Here the CDR3 DNA reads TGCGCCAGCAGTTATGACAGGGGTGCCGAAAAACTGTTTTTT. Translating gives CASSYDRGAEKLFF.

V is TRBV2 and J is TRBJ2-2; no definite D call. Per germline, CDR1 SNHLY and CDR2 FYNNEI. Trimming pared 7 bases from V and 8 bases from J, leaving 8 bases between. This CDR3 region has 11 residues. This CDR3 reads CASTQRGELFF. The CDR3 nucleotides read TGTGCCAGCACCCAAAGGGGGGAGCTGTTTTTT.

The CDR3 spells CASTVGDGTAFNYGYTF. Written as DNA, the CDR3 is TGTGCCAGCACCGTAGGGGACGGGACAGCTTTTAACTATGGCTACACCTTC. This sequence joins TRBV7-9 and TRBJ1-2; 7 bases line up with TRBD1. The germline gives CDR1 SEHNR, CDR2 FQNEAQ (reference sequence). J lost 1 base, V lost 7 bases, and 15 bases had no gene match. The CDR3 length is 17 residues. The full variable domain, rest sourced from reference TRBV7-9 and TRBJ1-2, is DTGVSQNPRHKITKRGQNVTFRCDPISEHNRLYWYRQTLGQGPEFLTYFQNEAQLEKSRLLSDRFSAERPKGSFSTLEIQRTEQGDSAMYLCASTVGDGTAFNYGYTFGSGTRLTVV.